This paragraph covers one T cell receptor (beta chain) sequence. The authors' processing: Estimation of nucleated cell counts was performed using reference gene primer amplification. Measured with immunoSEQ multiplex PCR; TCRdb has only the in-frame clones, and not every one. V, J and clone size are those of that table, while D and trimming were read from the DNA. The table records around 68,000 clones, 85% to 90% of them present only once. The source of the sample is a study of blood T cell repertoires in COVID-19. Study context: COVID-19 samples, acute and convalescent, were from the United States, Italy and Spain. Sample material is recorded as cDNA or gDNA derived from T cells, B-cell-depleted T cells, or PBMCs.

The germline CDR1 and CDR2 sequences are LNHDA and SQIVND (reference sequence). V lost 7 bases and J 5 bases, leaving 17 bases between the germline ends. The CDR3 runs 14 residues. The sample consisted of peripheral blood. This TCR came from a man over 45 with acute or convalescent COVID-19. This chain joins TRBV19 and TRBJ1-1, with TRBD1 as a possible D gene (6 bases). In DNA form, the CDR3 reads TGTGCCAGTACCCTCGGCAGGGGTAAGACTGAAGCTTTCTTT. Its protein product is CASTLGRGKTEAFF.